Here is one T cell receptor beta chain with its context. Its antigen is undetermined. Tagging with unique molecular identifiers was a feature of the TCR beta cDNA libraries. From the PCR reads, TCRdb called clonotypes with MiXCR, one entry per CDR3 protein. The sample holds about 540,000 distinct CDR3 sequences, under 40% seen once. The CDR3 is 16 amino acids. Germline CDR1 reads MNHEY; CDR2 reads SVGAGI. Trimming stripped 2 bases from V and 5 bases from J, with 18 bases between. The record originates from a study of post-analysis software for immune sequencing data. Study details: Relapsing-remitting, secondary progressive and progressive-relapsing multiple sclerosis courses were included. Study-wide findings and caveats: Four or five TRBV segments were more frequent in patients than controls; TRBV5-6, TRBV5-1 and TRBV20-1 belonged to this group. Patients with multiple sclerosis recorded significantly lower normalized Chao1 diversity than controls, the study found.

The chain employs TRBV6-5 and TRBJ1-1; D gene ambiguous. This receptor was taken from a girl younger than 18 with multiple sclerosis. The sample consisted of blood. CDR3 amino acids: CASSYAMEGRRTEAFF. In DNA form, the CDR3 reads TGTGCCAGCAGTTACGCAATGGAGGGAAGAAGGACTGAAGCTTTCTTT.